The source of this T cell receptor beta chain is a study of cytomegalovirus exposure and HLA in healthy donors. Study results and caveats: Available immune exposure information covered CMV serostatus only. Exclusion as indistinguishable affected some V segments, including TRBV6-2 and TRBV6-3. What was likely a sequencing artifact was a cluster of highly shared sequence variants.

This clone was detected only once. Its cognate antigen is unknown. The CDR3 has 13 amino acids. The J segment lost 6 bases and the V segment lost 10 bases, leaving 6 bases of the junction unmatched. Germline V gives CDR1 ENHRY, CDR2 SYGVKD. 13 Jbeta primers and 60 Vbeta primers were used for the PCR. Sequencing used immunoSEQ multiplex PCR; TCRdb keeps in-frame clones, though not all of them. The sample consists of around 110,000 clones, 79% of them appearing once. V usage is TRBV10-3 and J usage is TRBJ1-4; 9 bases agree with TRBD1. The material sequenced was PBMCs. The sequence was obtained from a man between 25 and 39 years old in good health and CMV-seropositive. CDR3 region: CATLQGADEKLFF. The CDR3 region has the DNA TGTGCCACGCTACAGGGGGCCGATGAAAAACTGTTTTTT.